A single TCR beta chain is shown here with its context. Antigen specificity is unknown. The data belong to a study of CXCR3-negative and CXCR3-positive naive CD8 T cells. Germline loops: CDR1 MRHNA, CDR2 SNTAGT. The CDR3 loop spans 13 amino acids. Findings and limits, study-wide: TRB CDR3s were more hydrophobic in CXCR3-positive than in CXCR3-negative naive cells.

TRB cDNA libraries were made by UMI-labeled 5' RACE. TCRdb re-called the 5' RACE reads; one entry per CDR3 protein, DNA not given. The table lists 65,000 to 75,000 distinct CDR3 sequences. The chain joins TRBV6-4 to TRBJ2-2; without DNA, the TCRdb call of TRBD1 cannot be checked. The TCR originated in a human donor in good health. Some clones in this sample may be carry-over from other donors' samples. What was sequenced was naive CXCR3+ CD8+ T cells from blood. Sample subset: CD45RO-CCR7+CD27+CD95- naive CD8+ T cells expressing CXCR3 (TNR3+). The CDR3 reads CASRYVPPGELFF.